This TCR beta chain comes out of a study of blood T cell repertoires in COVID-19. The overall study: From the United States, Italy and Spain came samples of acute and convalescent COVID-19. T cells, B-cell-depleted T cells, or PBMCs supplied cDNA or gDNA.

Original handling: Estimation of nucleated cell counts was performed using reference gene primer amplification. Data came from immunoSEQ multiplex PCR; TCRdb stores just in-frame clones and leaves some out. V and J calls and clone size are copied from that table; D and trimming were computed from the DNA. This sample carries approximately 190,000 clones, approximately 79% of them seen once, and the ten largest clones take roughly an eighth. The sequence was collected from a man under 40 with active or convalescent COVID-19. The sequenced material came from peripheral blood.

CDR3 DNA: TGTGCCAGCAGCCAAGATTTCGGTGTCTATGGCTACACCTTC. Translation: CASSQDFGVYGYTF. The V gene is TRBV14, the J gene TRBJ1-2, with D uncertain. Germline assignment: CDR1 SGHDN and CDR2 FVKESK. V lost 0 bases, J lost 4 bases, and 9 bases lay in between. This CDR3 is 14 amino acids long.